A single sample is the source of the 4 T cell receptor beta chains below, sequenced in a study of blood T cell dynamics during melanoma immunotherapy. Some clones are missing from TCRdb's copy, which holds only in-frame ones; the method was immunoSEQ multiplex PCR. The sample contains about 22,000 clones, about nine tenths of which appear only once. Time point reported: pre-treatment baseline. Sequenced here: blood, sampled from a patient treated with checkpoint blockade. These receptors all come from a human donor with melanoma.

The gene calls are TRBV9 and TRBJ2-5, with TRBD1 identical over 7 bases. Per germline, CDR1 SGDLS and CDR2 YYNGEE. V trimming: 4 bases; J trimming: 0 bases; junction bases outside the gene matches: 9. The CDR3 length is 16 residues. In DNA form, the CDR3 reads TGTGCCAGCAGCCGGAACAGGGGACAGTACCAAGAGACCCAGTACTTC. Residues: CASSRNRGQYQETQYF.

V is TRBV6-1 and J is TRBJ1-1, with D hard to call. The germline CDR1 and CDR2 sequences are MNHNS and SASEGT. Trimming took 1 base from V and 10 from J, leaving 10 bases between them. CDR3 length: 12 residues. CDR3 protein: CASSEGNWGAFF. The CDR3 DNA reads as TGTGCCAGCAGTGAAGGAAACTGGGGAGCTTTCTTT.

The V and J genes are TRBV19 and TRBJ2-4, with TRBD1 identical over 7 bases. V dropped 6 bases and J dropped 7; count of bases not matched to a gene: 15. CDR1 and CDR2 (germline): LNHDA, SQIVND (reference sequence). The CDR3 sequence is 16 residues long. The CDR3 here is CASRPPLTGKVNIQYF. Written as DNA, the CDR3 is TGTGCCAGTAGACCCCCCCTGACAGGGAAGGTCAACATTCAGTACTTC.

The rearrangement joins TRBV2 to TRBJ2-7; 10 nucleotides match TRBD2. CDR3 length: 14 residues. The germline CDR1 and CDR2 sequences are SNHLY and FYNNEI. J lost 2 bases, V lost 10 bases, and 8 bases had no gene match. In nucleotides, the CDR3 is TGTGCCACCGAAACTAGCGGGGAAACCTACGAGCAGTACTTC. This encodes CATETSGETYEQYF.